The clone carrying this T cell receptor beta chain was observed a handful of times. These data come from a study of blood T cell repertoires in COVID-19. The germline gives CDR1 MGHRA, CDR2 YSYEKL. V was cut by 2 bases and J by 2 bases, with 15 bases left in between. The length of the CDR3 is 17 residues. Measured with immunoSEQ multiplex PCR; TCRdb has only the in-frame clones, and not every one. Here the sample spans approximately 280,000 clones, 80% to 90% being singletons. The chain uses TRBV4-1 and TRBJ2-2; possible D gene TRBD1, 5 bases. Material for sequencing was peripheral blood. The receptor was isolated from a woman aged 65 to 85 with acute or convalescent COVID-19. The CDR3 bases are TGCGCCAGCAGCCAAACCAGACAGCTCTCTAACACCGGGGAGCTGTTTTTT. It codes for CASSQTRQLSNTGELFF.